This T cell receptor beta chain stems from a study of blood T cell repertoires in COVID-19 (dated by TCRdb to between 2020 and 2021). About the full investigation: Samples covering the acute and convalescent phases of COVID-19 were provided by collaborators in the United States, Italy and Spain. The prospective study material was composed of cDNA or gDNA derived from T cells, B-cell-depleted T cells, or PBMCs. Subjects who had been exposed to COVID-19, were actively infected with it, or had recovered from it provided the deeply sampled blood TCRbeta repertoires that made up the dataset. A freely available public database, intended as a resource for researchers studying the immune response to SARS-CoV-2, is where the repertoires were released. Samples came from the ongoing ImmuneRACE study (first 160 participants) plus 1,254 subjects from 6 global collaborators. Sample metadata almost always included a de-identified subject ID, COVID-19 status, age in years and sex. Where HLA class I and class II types were available, the types were taken from metadata supplied by the sample provider, not from assay-based typing.

TCRbeta CDR3 regions were amplified from genomic DNA using the immunoSEQ Assay, a bias-controlled multiplex PCR. As for the authors' bioinformatics: The number of nucleated cells in each sample was estimated by amplification of reference gene primers within the assay. To quantify the absolute abundance of each unique TCRbeta CDR3 rearrangement, sequence reads were collapsed and filtered. For each sample, productive Simpson clonality was calculated as the square root of Simpson's diversity index across productive rearrangements. This immuneACCESS table, as held by TCRdb, lists in-frame sequences with V and J called but not all clones. Of the missing ones, under half trace to an unresolved V gene in checked studies; the others have no known cause. The DNA was the basis for D and trimming; V, J and clone size are from that table. For this sample the table gives about 110,000 clones, of which under 75% were detected only once. The ten largest make up 5% to 6.5% of the sample.

CDR3 length: 15 amino acids, cysteine to phenylalanine. Only the CDR3 DNA is retained, 45 bases long and in frame from the first base. Between the V and J ends, shortened by 1 base and 0 bases respectively, the junction contains 7 bases. The germline V gene supplies CDR1 SGHRS and CDR2 YFSETQ. Whole blood was collected in K2EDTA tubes by collaborating institutions according to the institutions' own protocols. For TCRbeta analysis, collaborators shipped samples as frozen whole blood, isolated PBMCs, or DNA extracted from either of those sample types. Worth noting for this clone: Its target antigen remains unknown. One base away there is no much larger clone; base qualities are not given.

Results the study describes overall, beyond this receptor: Clinical and demographic metadata were provided uncurated, with the amount varying by source and participant.

This clonotype originated in an elderly man with acute or convalescent COVID-19. Recombination connected TRBV5-1 to TRBJ1-4; the D gene is not confidently resolved. Material for sequencing was peripheral blood. The CDR3 sequence is CASSLMAATNEKLFF. At the DNA level, the sequence is TGCGCCAGCAGCTTGATGGCTGCAACTAATGAAAAACTGTTTTTT. Reference TRBV5-1 and TRBJ1-4 genes cover what lies past the CDR3, so the full variable domain is KAGVTQTPRYLIKTRGQQVTLSCSPISGHRSVSWYQQTPGQGLQFLFEYFSETQRNKGNFPGRFSGRQFSNSRSEMNVSTLELGDSALYLCASSLMAATNEKLFFGSGTQLSVL.